The next 27 T cell receptor beta chains were all read from a single sample in a study of T cell repertoires in cytomegalovirus infection. TCRdb redid the calling of the reads with MiXCR, one entry per CDR3 protein. The table lists fewer than 550,000 distinct CDR3 sequences, 25% to 40% of them singletons, with roughly 15% in the top ten. Sequencing input: PBMCs. These receptors all stem from a human donor in good health (CMV status not recorded). Some clones in this sample may be carry-over from other donors' samples.

V usage is TRBV27 and J usage is TRBJ2-3; tentatively, D is TRBD1 (5 bases). V was shortened by 8 bases and J by 4 bases, with 16 bases between the two germline ends. CDR3 length equals 14 residues. Germline assignment: CDR1 MNHEY and CDR2 SMNVEV (reference sequence). For the CDR3, the DNA is TGTGCCAGCCGACCGCAGGGTACACCAGATACGCAGTATTTT. Its protein is CASRPQGTPDTQYF.

This clonotype turned up a few times. V and J are TRBV11-2 and TRBJ2-3; the match to TRBD2 covers 10 bases. This CDR3 spans 15 amino acids. Germline V gene lookup returns CDR1 SGHAT and CDR2 FQNNGV. V gave up 5 bases and J gave up 3 bases; unmatched junction bases: 5. The CDR3 nucleotides read TGTGCCAGCAGCGAAGCGGGGGGGCGGACAGATACGCAGTATTTT. Its protein is CASSEAGGRTDTQYF.

There are a few counts of this clonotype. This rearrangement joins TRBV12-5 to TRBJ2-7, with 9 nucleotides matching TRBD1. V shed 1 base and J 4 bases; nucleotides not matched to a gene: 11. This CDR3 comprises 17 residues. The V gene's germline CDR1 is LGHNT and CDR2 FRNRAP. CDR3 loop: CASGLATRQGVFYEQYF. In nucleotides, the CDR3 is TGTGCTAGTGGTTTGGCTACCCGACAGGGGGTATTTTACGAGCAGTACTTC.

This clonotype was detected ten times or more. V and J are TRBV7-2 and TRBJ1-3; 8 bases map to TRBD1. CDR3 length equals 17 residues. CDR1 is SGHTA and CDR2 is FQGNSA in the germline V gene. J was trimmed by 1 base and V by 0 bases; bases with no gene match: 5. CDR3 amino acids: CASSLAPQGASGNTIYF. In nucleotides, the CDR3 is TGTGCCAGCAGCTTAGCGCCGCAGGGGGCTTCTGGAAACACCATATATTTT. Combining the CDR3 with reference TRBV7-2 and TRBJ1-3 gives the whole variable domain GAGVSQSPSNKVTEKGKDVELRCDPISGHTALYWYRQSLGQGLEFLIYFQGNSAPDKSGLPSDRFSAERTGGSVSTLTIQRTQQEDSAVYLCASSLAPQGASGNTIYFGEGSWLTVV.

This clonotype was recorded at least ten times. V and J are TRBV28 and TRBJ2-1; 9 bases are shared with TRBD1. The CDR3 covers 18 residues. CDR1 MDHEN and CDR2 SYDVKM come from the germline V gene. Trimming at V came to 4 bases and at J to 2 bases, leaving 12 bases not matched to a gene. The CDR3 here is CASSYYGPGQGAYNEQFF. CDR3 DNA sequence: TGTGCCAGCAGTTACTACGGACCGGGACAGGGCGCCTACAATGAGCAGTTCTTC.

The V and J genes are TRBV28 and TRBJ1-6; TRBD1 matches 10 bases. The junction had 2 bases not matched to a gene; V was cut back by 3 bases and J by 6 bases. Germline V lookup: CDR1 MDHEN, CDR2 SYDVKM. There are 15 residues in the CDR3. The CDR3 bases are TGTGCCAGCAGTTTCGGGGACAGGGGTAATTCACCCCTCCACTTT. Its translation: CASSFGDRGNSPLHF. Full variable domain (missing parts from reference TRBV28 and TRBJ1-6): DVKVTQSSRYLVKRTGEKVFLECVQDMDHENMFWYRQDPGLGLRLIYFSYDVKMKEKGDIPEGYSVSREKKERFSLILESASTNQTSMYLCASSFGDRGNSPLHFGNGTRLTVT.

The chain combines TRBV14 with TRBJ2-1; TRBD1 is a possible D gene (5 bases). This CDR3 has 17 residues. Germline assignment: CDR1 SGHDN and CDR2 FVKESK. V lost 4 bases, J lost 5 bases, and 21 bases lay in between. The CDR3 nucleotides read TGTGCCAGCAGCCGGAGCCGTGGGGCCACGGGTCACAATGAGCAGTTCTTC. Protein product: CASSRSRGATGHNEQFF.

This clonotype came up a few times. The chain is built from TRBV4-1 and TRBJ1-2, with D unclear. The V gene lost 4 bases and the J gene lost 2 bases, with 11 bases spanning the gap. This CDR3 region has 14 residues. CDR1 is MGHRA, CDR2 YSYEKL, per germline. The CDR3 nucleotides are TGCGCCAGCAGCCTAATAGACAACAACTATGGCTACACCTTC. This translates into CASSLIDNNYGYTF.

This clonotype was detected many times. J is TRBJ2-7 and V is TRBV19, with 7 nucleotides matching TRBD1. The CDR3 totals 16 residues. CDR1 is LNHDA, CDR2 SQIVND, per germline (reference sequence). Written as DNA, the CDR3 is TGTGCAAGCAAGCGCCCTCCCGGGACAGAATCCTACGAGCAGTACTTC. Its translation: CASKRPPGTESYEQYF.

This clonotype was observed a few times. Written as DNA, the CDR3 is TGTGCCAGCAGCCGCCTACAGGGACAGGGGGAGCTGTTTTTT. Translation gives CASSRLQGQGELFF. The chain carries TRBV7-9 and TRBJ2-2; TRBD1 matches at 7 bases. The CDR3 length is 14 residues. In germline, CDR1 is SEHNR, CDR2 FQNEAQ (reference sequence). J gave up 8 bases and V 5 bases, and 8 bases lay outside the gene matches.

This clonotype occurred a few times. The rearrangement links TRBV7-2 to TRBJ2-2, with D uncertain. The germline V gene encodes CDR1 SGHTA and CDR2 FQGNSA. V shed 2 bases and J shed 9 bases, with 10 bases lying between them. The CDR3 has 13 amino acids. Here the CDR3 reads CASSLPLLRELFF. The CDR3 DNA sequence: TGTGCCAGCAGCTTACCCCTTTTAAGGGAGCTGTTTTTT.

The V and J genes are TRBV5-1 and TRBJ1-2; D not certain. Germline-derived CDR1 and CDR2 are SGHRS and YFSETQ. The CDR3 consists of 12 residues. V was trimmed by 7 bases and J by 4 bases, leaving 11 bases between them. The chain's CDR3 is CASAPDGYGYTF. CDR3 in DNA: TGCGCCAGCGCCCCGGACGGCTATGGCTACACCTTC.

The gene calls are TRBV7-2 and TRBJ1-5, with a tentative D call TRBD1 (5 bases). Germline CDR1 is SGHTA and CDR2 is FQGNSA. The CDR3 has 15 amino acids. The V end was cut by 1 base, the J end by 2 bases, with 9 bases between. For the CDR3, the DNA is TGTGCCAGCAGCTTAGTGGGGGACGGCAATCAGCCCCAGCATTTT. Protein: CASSLVGDGNQPQHF. Looking up the rest from reference TRBV7-2 and TRBJ1-5 gives the full variable domain: GAGVSQSPSNKVTEKGKDVELRCDPISGHTALYWYRQSLGQGLEFLIYFQGNSAPDKSGLPSDRFSAERTGGSVSTLTIQRTQQEDSAVYLCASSLVGDGNQPQHFGDGTRLSIL.

The chain combines TRBV20-1 with TRBJ2-3; 11 nucleotides line up with TRBD2. V lost 5 bases to trimming and J lost 1 base; unmatched junction nucleotides: 5. From germline, CDR1 is DFQATT and CDR2 SNEGSKA (reference sequence). The CDR3 extends over 15 amino acids. The CDR3 DNA follows: TGCAGTGCTCGGAATAGCGGGGGGGGCACAGATACGCAGTATTTT. Protein: CSARNSGGGTDTQYF.

The chain has TRBV6-1 and TRBJ2-7; the match to TRBD1 covers 7 bases. The CDR3 has 15 amino acids. The germline V gene encodes CDR1 MNHNS and CDR2 SASEGT. Losses at the gene ends were 3 bases for V and 2 bases for J; bases not matched to a gene: 7. CDR3: CASSDVGQGAYEQYF. The CDR3 region has the DNA TGTGCCAGCAGTGACGTCGGGCAGGGGGCCTACGAGCAGTACTTC.

This clonotype was observed a few times. V usage is TRBV12-3 or TRBV12-4 and J usage is TRBJ1-2, with TRBD1 matching over 7 bases. The junction had 8 bases not matched to a gene; V was cut back by 5 bases and J by 2 bases. The length of the CDR3 is 15 residues. The CDR3 reads CASSRWDRRNYGYTF. Here the CDR3 DNA reads TGTGCCAGCAGTCGATGGGACAGAAGGAACTATGGCTACACCTTC.

The chain has TRBV6-5 and TRBJ1-1, with TRBD1 as a possible D gene (5 bases). The CDR3 is made up of 13 amino acids. V lost 6 bases to trimming and J lost 5 bases, with 13 bases between them. Germline CDR1 reads MNHEY; CDR2 reads SVGAGI. The CDR3 reads CASRWGTTTEAFF. For the CDR3, the DNA is TGTGCCAGCAGGTGGGGGACGACGACTGAAGCTTTCTTT.

CDR3: CASSAEAPGTSLNNEQFF. The CDR3 bases are TGTGCCAGCAGTGCCGAGGCCCCCGGGACTAGTCTTAACAATGAGCAGTTCTTC. The chain uses TRBV6-4 and TRBJ2-1; TRBD2 agrees at 8 bases. J lost 5 bases, V lost 4 bases, and 16 bases had no gene match. Germline V gene lookup returns CDR1 MRHNA and CDR2 SNTAGT. The CDR3 is 18 residues long.

A few counts support this clonotype. The rearrangement uses TRBV12-3 or TRBV12-4 and TRBJ1-1, with a possible D match to TRBD1 (6 bases). The CDR3 is made up of 13 amino acids. Between the trimmed V and J ends, which lost 7 bases and 5 bases, there was a span of 14 bases. This CDR3 is CASTLRGTTEAFF. In DNA form, the CDR3 reads TGTGCCAGCACCTTGAGGGGGACGACTGAAGCTTTCTTT.

The CDR3 sequence: CASKETGGNTGELFF. In DNA form, the CDR3 reads TGTGCCAGCAAAGAGACGGGGGGGAACACCGGGGAGCTGTTTTTT. The J gene is TRBJ2-2, the V gene TRBV28; 7 nucleotides line up with TRBD2. The trim removed 7 bases at V and 1 base at J, leaving 6 bases unmatched. Germline CDR1 MDHEN, CDR2 SYDVKM. The CDR3 length is 15 residues.

The gene calls are TRBV20-1 and TRBJ2-1, with D possibly matching TRBD2 (5 bases). With 1 base removed from V and 1 base from J, the gap between germline ends came to 14 bases. The CDR3 loop spans 16 amino acids. Looked up from germline, CDR1 is DFQATT and CDR2 is SNEGSKA (reference sequence). The CDR3 spells CSARGGSDGSYNEQFF. In nucleotides, the CDR3 is TGCAGTGCTAGAGGAGGGTCCGATGGGTCCTACAATGAGCAGTTCTTC.

The chain uses TRBV12-3 or TRBV12-4 and TRBJ2-7; D is unresolved. Trimming removed 3 bases at V and 2 bases at J, with 8 bases between. This CDR3 has 13 residues. The CDR3 DNA reads TGTGCCAGCAGTTTCACAGTACCCTACGAGCAGTACTTC. This gives the protein CASSFTVPYEQYF.

Comment on this clonotype: Mismatch with germline at one junction end may stem from a read error. This chain uses TRBV5-1 with TRBJ2-3, with a possible D match to TRBD2 (6 bases). Per the germline V gene, CDR1 is SGHRS and CDR2 is YFSETQ. CDR3 length: 14 amino acids. CDR3: CASRIGTATDTKYF. The CDR3 nucleotides read TGCGCAAGCAGAATCGGGACTGCCACAGATACGAAGTATTTT.

This rearrangement joins TRBV10-2 to TRBJ2-5; D is perhaps TRBD2 (6 bases). The germline gives CDR1 WSHSY, CDR2 SAAADI. Deletions cut 8 bases from V and 5 bases from J, with 21 bases between. The CDR3 extends over 15 amino acids. This chain's CDR3 is CASLDGPYGGETQYF. The CDR3 DNA sequence: TGCGCCAGCCTTGACGGGCCCTACGGAGGGGAGACCCAGTACTTC.

The chain has TRBV29-1 and TRBJ2-7; possibly TRBD2 for D (6 bases). CDR3 length: 14 residues. V lost 7 bases and J lost 1, with 17 bases in between. Germline CDR1 and CDR2: SQVTM and ANQGSEA. CDR3 DNA: TGCAGCGCTAGCCAGGGCGGGGCGTCCTACGAGCAGTACTTC. It translates to CSASQGGASYEQYF.

This clonotype was seen more than once but under ten times. The chain recombines TRBV5-6 with TRBJ2-5, with a tentative D call TRBD2 (6 bases). Germline CDR1 SGHDT, CDR2 YYEEEE. Trimming pared 4 bases from V and 0 bases from J, leaving 16 bases between. CDR3 length equals 16 residues. CDR3 coding DNA: TGTGCCAGCAGCCGGGAGTCGGACATCTACCAAGAGACCCAGTACTTC. Translated, it gives CASSRESDIYQETQYF.

The chain combines TRBV7-4 with TRBJ1-1; 9 bases are a match to TRBD1. The V gene end was trimmed by 3 bases and the J gene end by 11 bases; junction bases not matched to a gene: 7. Per germline, CDR1 SGHVT and CDR2 SQSDAQ. This CDR3 comprises 13 residues. CDR3 nucleotides: TGTGCCAGCAGCTTGGACAGGGGCCTGCCGGCTTTCTTT. Protein product: CASSLDRGLPAFF.